This TCR beta chain is drawn from a study of CD8 T cells in Susac syndrome. Random hexamers were used to reverse transcribe the RNA input (roughly 0.5 to 1 ug). TCRdb independently ran MiXCR on the immunoSEQ multiplex PCR reads; one entry per CDR3 protein. This repertoire shows more than 200,000 distinct CDR3 sequences, over 85% found once; its top ten account for around 0.07%. The source is a human donor with multiple sclerosis. The source material was CD4+ T cells from PBMCs.

As DNA, the CDR3 is TGTGCCAGCAGCCAAGATCCCCCCCTTGGGGGTTACACTGAAGCTTTCTTT. Protein product: CASSQDPPLGGYTEAFF. The chain couples TRBV3-1 to TRBJ1-1, with D maybe TRBD1 (5 bases). The V gene's germline CDR1 is LGHDT and CDR2 YNNKEL (reference sequence). The CDR3 runs to 17 residues. The germline V and J ends were trimmed by 0 bases and 3 bases, with 17 bases remaining between them.